This is a list of T cell receptor beta chains from one sample in a study of cytomegalovirus exposure and HLA in healthy donors. Sequencing used immunoSEQ multiplex PCR; TCRdb keeps in-frame clones, though not all of them. Of about 110,000 clones listed, over 65% are singletons. Sequencing was done on a sample of PBMCs. The receptors stem from a female donor in good health and CMV-seropositive. Both conserved end residues are part of each CDR3. The order of the fields is D gene, clone size, V gene, J gene, CDR3 DNA, CDR3 protein. D genes are given only for firm matches. Rows give clone size only sometimes, using once, few, many, or a class for an expanded clone.

TRBD2	.	TRBV2	TRBJ2-3	TGTGCCAGCAGTCCCGGGACTAGCGGGGGGAGAATGGAGTATTTT	CASSPGTSGGRMEYF
TRBD1	.	TRBV19	TRBJ1-5	TGTGCCAGTACTACGACAGGGGGCACCTCTAGCAATCAGCCCCAGCATTTT	CASTTTGGTSSNQPQHF
.	.	TRBV18	TRBJ2-6	TGTGCCAGCTCACCGGACACCGGGGCCAACGTCCTGACTTTC	CASSPDTGANVLTF
TRBD1	.	TRBV27	TRBJ1-2	TGTGCCAGCCAGGGGGCTCCTCCTCCCTATGGCTACACCTTC	CASQGAPPPYGYTF
.	.	TRBV4-2	TRBJ1-1	TGTGCCAGCAGCCGACTAGACGGGCGCACTGAAGCTTTCTTT	CASSRLDGRTEAFF
TRBD1	.	TRBV9	TRBJ2-5	TGTGCCAGCAGCGGCGACAGGGGGCCAAGAGAGACCCAGTACTTC	CASSGDRGPRETQYF
TRBD1	.	TRBV2	TRBJ2-7	TGTGCCAGCAGCGTACCGGGACAGGTGACCTACGAGCAGTACTTC	CASSVPGQVTYEQYF
.	once	TRBV2	TRBJ2-3	TGTGCCAGCAGTAGGACAGACTTCACAGATACGCAGTATTTT	CASSRTDFTDTQYF
.	.	TRBV4-1	TRBJ1-6	TGCGCCAGCAGCCAGGGACACCCCAATAATTCACCCCTCCACTTT	CASSQGHPNNSPLHF
.	once	TRBV5-4	TRBJ2-3	TGTGCCAGCAGCTTGAGACGGGTGGGGGGGGCCGCAGATACGCAGTATTTT	CASSLRRVGGAADTQYF
.	.	TRBV7-2	TRBJ2-5	TGTGCCAGCAGCTCCAGGGAAGAGACCCAGTACTTC	CASSSREETQYF
.	.	TRBV5-1	TRBJ2-2	TGCGCCAGCAGCTTGGACCTTACTACCGGGGAGCTGTTTTTT	CASSLDLTTGELFF
.	few	TRBV5-1	TRBJ2-2	TGCGCCAGCAGGCGGGGCAACACCGGGGAGCTGTTTTTT	CASRRGNTGELFF
.	.	TRBV14	TRBJ2-3	TGTGCCAGCAGCCAAGAATATAGGATTGGGGCCTACCCAGATACGCAGTATTTT	CASSQEYRIGAYPDTQYF
.	.	TRBV28	TRBJ1-4	TGTGCCAGCAACCCTCTAGGGGATTCGGCAACTAATGAAAAACTGTTTTTT	CASNPLGDSATNEKLFF
TRBD2	.	TRBV9	TRBJ2-1	TGTGCCAGCAGCGTAGAAGCGGGAGCCTACAATGAGCAGTTCTTC	CASSVEAGAYNEQFF